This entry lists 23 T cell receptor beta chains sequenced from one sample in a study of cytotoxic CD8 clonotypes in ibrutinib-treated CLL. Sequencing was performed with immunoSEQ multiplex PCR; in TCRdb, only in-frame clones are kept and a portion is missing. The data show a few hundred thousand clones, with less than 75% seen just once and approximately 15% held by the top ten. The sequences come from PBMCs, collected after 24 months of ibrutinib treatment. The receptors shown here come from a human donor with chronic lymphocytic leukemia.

The CDR3 spells CASSYPGQGAGGYTF. The CDR3 nucleotides read TGCGCCAGCAGCTACCCCGGACAGGGGGCCGGTGGCTACACCTTC. The chain links TRBV5-1 to TRBJ1-2; 11 bases map to TRBD1. Germline V CDR1 and CDR2: SGHRS, YFSETQ. The CDR3 runs to 15 residues. Trimming cost V 3 bases and J 7 bases; bases outside gene matches: 8.

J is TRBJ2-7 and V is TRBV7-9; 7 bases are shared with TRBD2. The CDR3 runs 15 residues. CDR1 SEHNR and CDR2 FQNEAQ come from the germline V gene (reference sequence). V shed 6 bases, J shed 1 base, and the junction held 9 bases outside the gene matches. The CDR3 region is CASSSEGAGSYEQYF. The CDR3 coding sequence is TGTGCCAGCAGTTCAGAAGGAGCGGGATCCTACGAGCAGTACTTC.

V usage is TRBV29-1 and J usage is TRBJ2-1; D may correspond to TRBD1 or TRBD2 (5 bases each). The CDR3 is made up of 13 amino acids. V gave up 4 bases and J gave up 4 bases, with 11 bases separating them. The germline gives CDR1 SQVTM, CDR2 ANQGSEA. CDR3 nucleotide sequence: TGCAGCGTTGTGGGGGTCACTTACAATGAGCAGTTCTTC. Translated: CSVVGVTYNEQFF.

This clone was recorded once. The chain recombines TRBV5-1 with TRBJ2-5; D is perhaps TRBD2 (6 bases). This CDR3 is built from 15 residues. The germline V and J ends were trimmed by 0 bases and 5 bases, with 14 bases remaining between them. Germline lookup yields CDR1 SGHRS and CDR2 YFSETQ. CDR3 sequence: CASSLAGLIGETQYF. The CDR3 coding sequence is TGCGCCAGCAGCTTGGCCGGACTAATTGGCGAGACCCAGTACTTC.

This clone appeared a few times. The CDR3 here is CASSRQPNYGYTF. The CDR3 DNA follows: TGTGCCAGCAGCCGACAGCCAAACTATGGCTACACCTTC. J is TRBJ1-2 and V is TRBV5-4; perhaps TRBD1 as D (5 bases). The CDR3 has 13 residues. Per germline, CDR1 SGHNT and CDR2 YYREEE (reference sequence). The germline V and J ends were trimmed by 4 bases and 2 bases, with 9 bases remaining between them.

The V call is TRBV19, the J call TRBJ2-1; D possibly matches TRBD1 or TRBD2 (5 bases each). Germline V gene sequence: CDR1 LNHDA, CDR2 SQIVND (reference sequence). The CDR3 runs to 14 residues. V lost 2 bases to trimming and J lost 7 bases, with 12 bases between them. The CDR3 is CASSIFRDGNEQFF. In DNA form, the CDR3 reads TGTGCCAGTAGTATATTTCGGGACGGGAATGAGCAGTTCTTC.

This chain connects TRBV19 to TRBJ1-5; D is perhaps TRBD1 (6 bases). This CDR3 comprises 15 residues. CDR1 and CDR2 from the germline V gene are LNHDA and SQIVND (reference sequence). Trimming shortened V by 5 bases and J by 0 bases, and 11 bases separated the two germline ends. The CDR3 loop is CASSAWTDSNQPQHF. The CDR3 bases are TGTGCCAGTAGTGCGTGGACAGATAGCAATCAGCCCCAGCATTTT.

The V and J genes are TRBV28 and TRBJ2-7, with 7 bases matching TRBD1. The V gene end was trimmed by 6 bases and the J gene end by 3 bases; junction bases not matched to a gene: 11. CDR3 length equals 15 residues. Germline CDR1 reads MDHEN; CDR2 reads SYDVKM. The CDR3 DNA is TGTGCCAGCAGGCACCGGGACAGCCCAGTCTACGAGCAGTACTTC. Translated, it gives CASRHRDSPVYEQYF.

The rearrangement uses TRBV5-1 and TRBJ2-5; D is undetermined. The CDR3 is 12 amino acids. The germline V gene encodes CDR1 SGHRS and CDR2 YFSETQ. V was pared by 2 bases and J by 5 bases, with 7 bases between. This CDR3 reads CASSFPDETQYF. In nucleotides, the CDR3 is TGCGCCAGCAGCTTTCCGGACGAGACCCAGTACTTC.

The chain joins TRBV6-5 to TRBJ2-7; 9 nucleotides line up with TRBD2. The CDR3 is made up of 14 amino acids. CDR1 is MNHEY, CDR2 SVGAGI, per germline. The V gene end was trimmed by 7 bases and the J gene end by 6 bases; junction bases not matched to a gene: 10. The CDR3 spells CASTGAGGLREQYF. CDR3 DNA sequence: TGTGCCAGCACAGGAGCGGGAGGTTTACGCGAGCAGTACTTC.

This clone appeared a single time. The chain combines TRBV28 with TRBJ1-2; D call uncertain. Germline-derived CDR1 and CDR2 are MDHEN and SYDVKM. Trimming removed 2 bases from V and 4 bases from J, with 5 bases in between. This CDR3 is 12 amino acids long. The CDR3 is CASSLEVYGYTF. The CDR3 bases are TGTGCCAGCAGTTTAGAGGTCTATGGCTACACCTTC.

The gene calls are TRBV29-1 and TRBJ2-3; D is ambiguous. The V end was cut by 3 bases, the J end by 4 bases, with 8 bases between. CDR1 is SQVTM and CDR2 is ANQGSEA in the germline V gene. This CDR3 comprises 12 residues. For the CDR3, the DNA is TGCAGCGTTGATCATTCGCCAGATACGCAGTATTTT. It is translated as CSVDHSPDTQYF.

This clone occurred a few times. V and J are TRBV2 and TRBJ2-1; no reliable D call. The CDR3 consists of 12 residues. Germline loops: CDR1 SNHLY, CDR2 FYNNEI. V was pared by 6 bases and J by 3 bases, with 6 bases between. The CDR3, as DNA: TGTGCCAGCAGGGCGGACTACAATGAGCAGTTCTTC. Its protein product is CASRADYNEQFF.

The CDR3 protein is CASSVALGLAGGEVETQYF. Written as DNA, the CDR3 is TGTGCCAGCAGCGTAGCCCTGGGACTAGCGGGAGGGGAGGTAGAGACCCAGTACTTC. The V call is TRBV9, the J call TRBJ2-5; 16 bases match TRBD2. Per the germline V gene, CDR1 is SGDLS and CDR2 is YYNGEE. CDR3 length equals 19 residues. V shed 0 bases, J shed 4 bases, and the junction held 9 bases outside the gene matches.

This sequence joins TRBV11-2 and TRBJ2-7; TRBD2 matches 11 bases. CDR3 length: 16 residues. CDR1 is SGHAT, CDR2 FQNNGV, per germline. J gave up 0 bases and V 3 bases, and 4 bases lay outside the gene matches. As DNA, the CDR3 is TGTGCCAGCAGCTTGGGGACTAGCGGACGCTCCTACGAGCAGTACTTC. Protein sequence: CASSLGTSGRSYEQYF. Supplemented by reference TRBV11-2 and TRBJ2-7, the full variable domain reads EAGVAQSPRYKIIEKRQSVAFWCNPISGHATLYWYQQILGQGPKLLIQFQNNGVVDDSQLPKDRFSAERLKGVDSTLKIQPAKLEDSAVYLCASSLGTSGRSYEQYFGPGTRLTVT.

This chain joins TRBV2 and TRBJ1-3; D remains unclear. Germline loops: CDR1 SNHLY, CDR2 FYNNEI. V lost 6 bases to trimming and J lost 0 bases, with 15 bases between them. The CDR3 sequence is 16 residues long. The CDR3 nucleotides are TGTGCCAGCAGCCGGGATCGGCAACACTCTGGAAACACCATATATTTT. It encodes CASSRDRQHSGNTIYF.

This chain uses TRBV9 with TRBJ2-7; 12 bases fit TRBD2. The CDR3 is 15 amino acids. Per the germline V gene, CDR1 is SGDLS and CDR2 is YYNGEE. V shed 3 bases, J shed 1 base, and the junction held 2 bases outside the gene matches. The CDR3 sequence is CASSATSGRSYEQYF. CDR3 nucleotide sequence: TGTGCCAGCAGCGCAACTAGCGGGAGGTCCTACGAGCAGTACTTC.

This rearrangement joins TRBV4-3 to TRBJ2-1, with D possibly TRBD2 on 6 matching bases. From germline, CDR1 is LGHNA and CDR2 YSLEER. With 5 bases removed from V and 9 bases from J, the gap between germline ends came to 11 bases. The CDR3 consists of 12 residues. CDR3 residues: CASSSDGGEQFF. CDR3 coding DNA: TGCGCCAGCAGCTCCGACGGGGGTGAGCAGTTCTTC.

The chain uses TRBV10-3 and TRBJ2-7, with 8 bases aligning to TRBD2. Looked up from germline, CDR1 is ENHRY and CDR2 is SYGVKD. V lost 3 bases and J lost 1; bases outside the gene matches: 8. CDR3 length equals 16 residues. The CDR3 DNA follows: TGTGCCATCAGTGAAAATCCGGGAGGGGCTTCCTACGAGCAGTACTTC. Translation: CAISENPGGASYEQYF.

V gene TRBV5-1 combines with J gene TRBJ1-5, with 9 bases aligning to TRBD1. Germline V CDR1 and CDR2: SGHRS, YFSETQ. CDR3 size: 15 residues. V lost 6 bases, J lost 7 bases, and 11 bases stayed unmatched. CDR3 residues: CASTIGDRVNQPQHF. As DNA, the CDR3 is TGCGCCAGCACCATTGGGGACAGGGTGAACCAGCCCCAGCATTTT.

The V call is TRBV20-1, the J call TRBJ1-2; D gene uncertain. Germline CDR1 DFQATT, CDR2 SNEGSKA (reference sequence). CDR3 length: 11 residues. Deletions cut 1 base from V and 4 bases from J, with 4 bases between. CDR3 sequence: CSARAAYGYTF. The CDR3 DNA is TGCAGTGCTAGAGCCGCCTATGGCTACACCTTC.

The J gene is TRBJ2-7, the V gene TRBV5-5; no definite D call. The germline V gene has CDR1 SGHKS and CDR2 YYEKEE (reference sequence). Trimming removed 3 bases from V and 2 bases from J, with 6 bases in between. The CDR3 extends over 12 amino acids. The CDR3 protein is CASSYGPYEQYF. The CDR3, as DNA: TGTGCCAGCAGCTATGGACCCTACGAGCAGTACTTC.

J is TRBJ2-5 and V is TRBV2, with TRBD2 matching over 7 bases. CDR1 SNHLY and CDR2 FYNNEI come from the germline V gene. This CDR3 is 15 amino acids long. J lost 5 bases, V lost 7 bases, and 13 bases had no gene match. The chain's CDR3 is CASKLAEVGGETQYF. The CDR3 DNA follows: TGTGCCAGCAAGCTAGCGGAGGTTGGTGGGGAGACCCAGTACTTC.